What follows describes a single T cell receptor (beta chain). Trimming at V came to 0 bases and at J to 5 bases, leaving 7 bases not matched to a gene. The CDR3 is 16 amino acids. The germline V gene has CDR1 MNHEY and CDR2 SMNVEV (reference sequence). The entry originates in a study of shared T cell receptors in the human thymus. Only in-frame clones appear in the TCRdb table, and some are missing; sequencing was by immunoSEQ multiplex PCR. In the table there are almost 550,000 clones, 75% to 85% of which are singletons. These sequences were also reported in another study, on human thymus T cells. That work contributes: Thymic resections from corrective heart surgery supplied the tissue. Across thymic and blood repertoires, the usage of V and J genes appeared to be biased. The related literature has documented a marked overlap of thymic repertoires among unrelated individuals.

This receptor was obtained from a boy in the first two years of life with a congenital heart defect. The V and J genes are TRBV27 and TRBJ2-7, with 10 positions matching TRBD1. The specimen was thymocytes. The CDR3 DNA reads as TGTGCCAGCAGTTTATCGTCCGGGGGACAGGGGAACGAGCAGTACTTC. Its translation: CASSLSSGGQGNEQYF.